Described below is a single T cell receptor beta chain sequence and its context. Its antigen is not known. The data derive from a study of regulatory T cells. Notes on the study in general: Hydrophobic residues at CDR3 positions 6 and 7 were enriched in conventional CD4+ T cells of CD3G-deficient patients.

Amplification used 52 TRBV primers and 13 TRBJ primers. Repertoires were generated with immunoSEQ multiplex PCR, while TCRdb's copy carries only in-frame clones and drops some. The table lists under 35,000 clones, roughly 93% of them singletons. V shed 4 bases and J 6 bases; nucleotides not matched to a gene: 0. Germline lookup yields CDR1 MNHEY and CDR2 SMNVEV (reference sequence). The CDR3 is 13 residues long. The sequenced material came from conventional CD4+ T cells sorted from blood. The V gene is TRBV27, the J gene TRBJ2-2, with TRBD2 matching over 9 bases. The sequence was collected from a child aged 2-15 years with CD3G deficiency. The CDR3 sequence is CASSSSGAGELFF. In DNA, the CDR3 is TGTGCCAGCAGTTCTAGCGGGGCCGGGGAGCTGTTTTTT.